The following is a TCR beta chain sequence with its context. The entry originates in a study of shared clonotypes between healthy human individuals. Germline assignment: CDR1 MNHEY and CDR2 SMNVEV (reference sequence). This CDR3 contains 17 residues. Trimming cost V 3 bases and J 2 bases; bases outside gene matches: 9. Naive CD8 cells comprised CD45RO-negative, CCR7-positively selected cells, excluding terminally differentiated effector memory CD45RA+ cells. Clones were read by immunoSEQ multiplex PCR, and TCRdb kept only the in-frame ones, dropping some. The sample carries roughly 1,800,000 clones, approximately 94% recorded once.

This TCR came from a young man in good health. Sequencing was carried out using naive CD8+ T cells sorted from blood. The chain combines TRBV27 with TRBJ1-2, with 10 bases fitting TRBD1. Here the CDR3 reads CASSFLKPGQGNYGYTF. The CDR3 DNA reads TGTGCCAGCAGTTTCCTTAAACCGGGACAGGGGAACTATGGCTACACCTTC.